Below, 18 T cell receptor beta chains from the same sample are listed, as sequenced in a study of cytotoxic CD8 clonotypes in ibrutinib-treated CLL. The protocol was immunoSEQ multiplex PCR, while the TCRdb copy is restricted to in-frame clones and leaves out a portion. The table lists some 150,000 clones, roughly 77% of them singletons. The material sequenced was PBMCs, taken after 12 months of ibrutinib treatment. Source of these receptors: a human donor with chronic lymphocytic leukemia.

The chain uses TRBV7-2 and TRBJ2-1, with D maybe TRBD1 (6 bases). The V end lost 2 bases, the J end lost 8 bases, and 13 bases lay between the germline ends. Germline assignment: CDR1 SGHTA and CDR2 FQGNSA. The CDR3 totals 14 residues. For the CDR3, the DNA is TGTGCCAGCAGCTTAATGGCAGGGGCTGATGAGCAGTTCTTC. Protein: CASSLMAGADEQFF.

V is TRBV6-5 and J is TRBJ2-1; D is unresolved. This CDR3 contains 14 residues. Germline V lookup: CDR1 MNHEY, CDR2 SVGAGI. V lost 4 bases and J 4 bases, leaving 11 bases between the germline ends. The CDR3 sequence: CASSSTDIYNEQFF. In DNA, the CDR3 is TGTGCCAGCAGTTCCACTGACATTTACAATGAGCAGTTCTTC.

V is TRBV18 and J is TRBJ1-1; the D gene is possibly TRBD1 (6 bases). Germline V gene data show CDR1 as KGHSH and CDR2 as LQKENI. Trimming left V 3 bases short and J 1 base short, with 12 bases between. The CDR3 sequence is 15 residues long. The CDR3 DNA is TGTGCCAGCTCACCTGCGACAGGCCGGAACACTGAAGCTTTCTTT. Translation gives CASSPATGRNTEAFF.

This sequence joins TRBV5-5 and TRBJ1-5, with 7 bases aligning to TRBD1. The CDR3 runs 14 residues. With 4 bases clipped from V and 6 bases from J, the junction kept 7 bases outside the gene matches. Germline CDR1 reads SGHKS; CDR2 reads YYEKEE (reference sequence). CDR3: CASSQDRAGQPQHF. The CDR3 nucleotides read TGTGCCAGCAGCCAAGACAGGGCCGGTCAGCCCCAGCATTTT.

CDR3 sequence (DNA): TGCGCCAGCAGCCAAGTCAGGGGGCGCTGGGCAGATACGCAGTATTTT. Translated, it gives CASSQVRGRWADTQYF. This chain connects TRBV4-1 to TRBJ2-3; 8 bases agree with TRBD1. V lost 1 base to trimming and J lost 4 bases; unmatched junction nucleotides: 7. The CDR3 is made up of 16 amino acids. Germline V gene lookup returns CDR1 MGHRA and CDR2 YSYEKL.

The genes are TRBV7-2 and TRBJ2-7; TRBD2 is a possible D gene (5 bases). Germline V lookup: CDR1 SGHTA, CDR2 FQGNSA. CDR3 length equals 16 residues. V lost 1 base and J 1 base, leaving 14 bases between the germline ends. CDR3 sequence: CASSLDWAGPSYEQYF. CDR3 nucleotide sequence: TGTGCCAGCAGCTTAGATTGGGCGGGCCCTTCCTACGAGCAGTACTTC.

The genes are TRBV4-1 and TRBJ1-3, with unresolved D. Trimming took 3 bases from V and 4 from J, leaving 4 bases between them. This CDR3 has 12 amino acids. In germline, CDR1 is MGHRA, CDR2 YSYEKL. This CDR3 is CASSHYGNTIYF. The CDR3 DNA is TGCGCCAGCAGCCATTACGGAAACACCATATATTTT.

CDR3 DNA: TGCGCCAGCAGCTGGGACAGGGCGAACACTGAAGCTTTCTTT. Protein product: CASSWDRANTEAFF. The chain employs TRBV5-1 and TRBJ1-1; 9 bases fit TRBD1. CDR3 size: 14 residues. After removal of 3 bases from V and 1 base from J, the junction contained 1 base not matched to a gene. Germline V gives CDR1 SGHRS, CDR2 YFSETQ. Supplemented by reference TRBV5-1 and TRBJ1-1, the full variable domain reads KAGVTQTPRYLIKTRGQQVTLSCSPISGHRSVSWYQQTPGQGLQFLFEYFSETQRNKGNFPGRFSGRQFSNSRSEMNVSTLELGDSALYLCASSWDRANTEAFFGQGTRLTVV.

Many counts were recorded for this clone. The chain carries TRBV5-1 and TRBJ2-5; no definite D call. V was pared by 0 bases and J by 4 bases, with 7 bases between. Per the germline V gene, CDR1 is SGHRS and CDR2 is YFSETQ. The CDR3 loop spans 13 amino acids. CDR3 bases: TGCGCCAGCAGCTTGGAACCCCGAGAGACCCAGTACTTC. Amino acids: CASSLEPRETQYF.

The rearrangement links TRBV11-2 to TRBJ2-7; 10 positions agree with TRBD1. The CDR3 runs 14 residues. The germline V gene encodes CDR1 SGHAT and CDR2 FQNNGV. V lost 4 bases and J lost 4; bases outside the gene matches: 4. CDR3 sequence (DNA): TGTGCCAGCAGCTATGGGACAGGGGTTTACGAGCAGTACTTC. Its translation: CASSYGTGVYEQYF.

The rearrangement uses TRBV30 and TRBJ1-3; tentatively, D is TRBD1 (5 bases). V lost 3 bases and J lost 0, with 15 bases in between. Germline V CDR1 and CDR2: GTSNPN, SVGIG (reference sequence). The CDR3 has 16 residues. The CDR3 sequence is CAWSPGVTYSGNTIYF. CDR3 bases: TGTGCCTGGAGCCCGGGGGTTACGTACTCTGGAAACACCATATATTTT.

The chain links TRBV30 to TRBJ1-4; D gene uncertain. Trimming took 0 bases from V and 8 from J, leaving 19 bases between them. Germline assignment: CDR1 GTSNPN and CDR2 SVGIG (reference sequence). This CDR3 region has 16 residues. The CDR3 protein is CAWSVGVMGDGEKLFF. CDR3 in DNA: TGTGCCTGGAGTGTAGGAGTTATGGGTGACGGCGAAAAACTGTTTTTT.

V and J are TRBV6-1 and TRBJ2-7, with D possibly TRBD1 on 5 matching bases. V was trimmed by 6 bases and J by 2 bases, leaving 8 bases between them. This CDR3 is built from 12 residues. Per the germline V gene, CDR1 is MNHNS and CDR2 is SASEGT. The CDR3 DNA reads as TGTGCCAGCAGGGACAAACCCTACGAGCAGTACTTC. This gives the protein CASRDKPYEQYF.

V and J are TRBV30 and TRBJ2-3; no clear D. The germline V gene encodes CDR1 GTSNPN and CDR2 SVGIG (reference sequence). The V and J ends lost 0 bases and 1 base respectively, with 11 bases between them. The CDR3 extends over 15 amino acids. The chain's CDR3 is CAWSVPGGGTDTQYF. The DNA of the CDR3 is TGTGCCTGGAGTGTACCGGGTGGCGGCACAGATACGCAGTATTTT.

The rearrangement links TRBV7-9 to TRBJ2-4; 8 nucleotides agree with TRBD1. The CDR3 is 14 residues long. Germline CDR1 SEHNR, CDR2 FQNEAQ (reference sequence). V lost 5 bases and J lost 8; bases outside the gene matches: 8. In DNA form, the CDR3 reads TGTGCCAGCAGCCAAACCGGGACAGGAGACATTCAGTACTTC. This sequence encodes CASSQTGTGDIQYF.

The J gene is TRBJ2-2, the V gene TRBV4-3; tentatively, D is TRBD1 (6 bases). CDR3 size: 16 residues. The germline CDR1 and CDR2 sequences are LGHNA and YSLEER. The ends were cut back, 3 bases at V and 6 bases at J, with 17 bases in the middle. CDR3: CASSHIKGGSPGELFF. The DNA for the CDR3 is TGCGCCAGCAGCCATATCAAAGGGGGATCTCCCGGGGAGCTGTTTTTT.

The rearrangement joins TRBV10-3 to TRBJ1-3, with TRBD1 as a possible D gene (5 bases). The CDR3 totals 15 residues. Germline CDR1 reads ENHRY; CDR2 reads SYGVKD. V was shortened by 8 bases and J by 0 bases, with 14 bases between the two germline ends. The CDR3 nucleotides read TGTGCCATCTCGGAGGGGACGAGCTCTGGAAACACCATATATTTT. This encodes CAISEGTSSGNTIYF.

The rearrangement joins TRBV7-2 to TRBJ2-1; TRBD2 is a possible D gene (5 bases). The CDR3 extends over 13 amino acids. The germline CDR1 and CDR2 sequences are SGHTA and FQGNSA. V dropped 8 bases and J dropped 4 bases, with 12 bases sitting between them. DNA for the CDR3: TGTGCCAGCGGGAGTGGTTGGTACAATGAGCAGTTCTTC. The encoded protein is CASGSGWYNEQFF. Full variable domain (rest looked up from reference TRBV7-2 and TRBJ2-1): GAGVSQSPSNKVTEKGKDVELRCDPISGHTALYWYRQSLGQGLEFLIYFQGNSAPDKSGLPSDRFSAERTGGSVSTLTIQRTQQEDSAVYLCASGSGWYNEQFFGPGTRLTVL.